This entry lists 30 T cell receptor beta chains sequenced from one sample in a study of shared clonotypes between healthy human individuals. Some clones are missing from TCRdb's copy, which holds only in-frame ones; the method was immunoSEQ multiplex PCR. Of millions of clones in the sample, just over 90% were seen once. The naive CD8 population came from CD45RO-negative cells selected for CCR7, without terminally differentiated effector memory CD45RA+ cells. Sequenced input: naive CD8+ T cells from PBMCs. Receptors were obtained from a man younger than 30 in good health. Some clones in this sample may be carry-over from other donors' samples.

The V call is TRBV25-1, the J call TRBJ1-3; TRBD1 agrees at 9 bases. The CDR3 is 16 amino acids. The trim removed 8 bases at V and 4 bases at J, leaving 12 bases unmatched. The germline gives CDR1 MGHDK, CDR2 SYGVNS. CDR3 amino acids: CASGRDREGSGNTIYF. Here the CDR3 DNA reads TGTGCCAGCGGCCGGGACAGGGAAGGTTCGGGAAACACCATATATTTT. The full variable domain, rest sourced from reference TRBV25-1 and TRBJ1-3, is EADIYQTPRYLVIGTGKKITLECSQTMGHDKMYWYQQDPGMELHLIHYSYGVNSTEKGDLSSESTVSRIRTEHFPLTLESARPSHTSQYLCASGRDREGSGNTIYFGEGSWLTVV.

The chain is built from TRBV9 and TRBJ2-2; 7 positions agree with TRBD1. Germline CDR1 reads SGDLS; CDR2 reads YYNGEE. J was trimmed by 3 bases and V by 5 bases; bases with no gene match: 4. This CDR3 has 14 amino acids. The CDR3 DNA is TGTGCCAGCAGTGGACAGGATGACACCGGGGAGCTGTTTTTT. Amino acid sequence: CASSGQDDTGELFF.

This chain uses TRBV28 with TRBJ1-2; a weak D match, TRBD1 (5 bases). The CDR3 has 16 amino acids. The germline gives CDR1 MDHEN, CDR2 SYDVKM. Trimming removed 8 bases from V and 4 bases from J, with 23 bases in between. The CDR3 DNA follows: TGTGCCAGCTCCCAGGGACCGGTCCCTTCGGTCTATGGCTACACCTTC. Protein sequence: CASSQGPVPSVYGYTF.

The rearrangement links TRBV6-5 to TRBJ2-7; 11 bases are a match to TRBD2. This CDR3 has 15 residues. The trim removed 6 bases at V and 5 bases at J, leaving 9 bases unmatched. Germline loops: CDR1 MNHEY, CDR2 SVGAGI. The CDR3 region has the DNA TGTGCCAGCAGCATTAGCGGGAGGGAGCGCCACGAGCAGTACTTC. Its translation: CASSISGRERHEQYF.

The rearrangement links TRBV7-9 to TRBJ2-3; 10 bases line up with TRBD2. This CDR3 contains 18 residues. Germline trimming cut 8 bases from V and 3 bases from J; bases unmatched to any gene: 17. CDR1 is SEHNR, CDR2 FQNEAQ, per germline (reference sequence). This CDR3 reads CASGGVFGAGGPTDTQYF. CDR3 DNA: TGTGCCAGCGGTGGGGTATTTGGAGCGGGAGGGCCAACAGATACGCAGTATTTT.

The chain joins TRBV7-7 to TRBJ2-1, with 10 bases that match TRBD2. The germline CDR1 and CDR2 sequences are SSHAT and FNYEAQ (reference sequence). With 5 bases clipped from V and 5 bases from J, the junction kept 6 bases outside the gene matches. The CDR3 runs to 15 residues. CDR3 sequence reads: CASSPGLAADNEQFF. The CDR3 DNA sequence: TGTGCCAGCAGCCCCGGACTAGCGGCAGACAATGAGCAGTTCTTC.

The chain employs TRBV6-1 and TRBJ1-3; D is undetermined. Between the trimmed V and J ends, which lost 6 bases and 0 bases, there was a span of 12 bases. The CDR3 covers 15 residues. Germline-derived CDR1 and CDR2 are MNHNS and SASEGT. CDR3 DNA sequence: TGTGCCAGCAGGTCAACAGCGAACTCTGGAAACACCATATATTTT. This encodes CASRSTANSGNTIYF.

The chain has TRBV19 and TRBJ1-1, with 7 bases matching TRBD1. V was clipped by 8 bases and J by 6 bases; unmatched bases: 3. The CDR3 totals 11 residues. Germline CDR1 is LNHDA and CDR2 is SQIVND (reference sequence). The CDR3 sequence: CASARGPEAFF. The CDR3 bases are TGTGCCAGTGCAAGGGGGCCTGAAGCTTTCTTT. Based on the CDR3 plus reference TRBV19 and TRBJ1-1, the full variable domain is DGGITQSPKYLFRKEGQNVTLSCEQNLNHDAMYWYRQDPGQGLRLIYYSQIVNDFQKGDIAEGYSVSREKKESFPLTVTSAQKNPTAFYLCASARGPEAFFGQGTRLTVV.

This clone was recorded once. This rearrangement joins TRBV5-4 to TRBJ2-1, with D perhaps TRBD1 (7 bases). The CDR3 is 14 amino acids. Looked up from germline, CDR1 is SGHNT and CDR2 is YYREEE (reference sequence). Deletions cut 5 bases from V and 8 bases from J, with 17 bases between. The CDR3 DNA is TGTGCCAGCAGTCATGGTCAGGGGGGAGATGAGCAGTTCTTC. Translation: CASSHGQGGDEQFF.

This clone was found once. V gene TRBV5-8 combines with J gene TRBJ1-1, with a weak D call TRBD1 (6 bases). Germline CDR1 reads SGHTS; CDR2 reads YDEGEE. Trimming pared 4 bases from V and 3 bases from J, leaving 13 bases between. The CDR3 spans 14 residues. Here the CDR3 DNA reads TGTGCCAGCAGCGACCCGACAGGAGACACTGAAGCTTTCTTT. It yields the protein CASSDPTGDTEAFF.

The chain links TRBV10-3 to TRBJ1-6, with a tentative D call TRBD1 (5 bases). Trimming left V 6 bases short and J 9 bases short, with 18 bases between. There are 15 residues in the CDR3. CDR1 and CDR2 from the germline V gene are ENHRY and SYGVKD. DNA for the CDR3: TGTGCCATCAGCCCCGGTGGGGGGGAAATTTCACCCCTCCACTTT. Residues: CAISPGGGEISPLHF.

This chain uses TRBV27 with TRBJ2-7; D gene uncertain. This CDR3 has 12 amino acids. Trimming shortened V by 4 bases and J by 6 bases, and 10 bases separated the two germline ends. Germline lookup yields CDR1 MNHEY and CDR2 SMNVEV (reference sequence). The CDR3 nucleotides read TGTGCCAGCAGTTGGCGGTTAGGCGAGCAGTACTTC. Amino acid sequence: CASSWRLGEQYF.

This clone was seen a few times. The chain has TRBV7-6 and TRBJ1-1; D is uncertain. The germline V gene has CDR1 SGHVS and CDR2 FNYEAQ. The V end lost 8 bases, the J end lost 0 bases, and 10 bases lay between the germline ends. This CDR3 has 13 residues. This CDR3 is CASSDGVNTEAFF. The CDR3 coding sequence is TGTGCCAGCTCGGACGGAGTGAACACTGAAGCTTTCTTT.

The chain links TRBV19 to TRBJ2-7; D may be TRBD2 (6 bases). The V end was cut by 6 bases, the J end by 1 base, with 10 bases between. Per germline, CDR1 LNHDA and CDR2 SQIVND (reference sequence). The CDR3 is 13 residues long. CDR3 nucleotide sequence: TGTGCCAGTAGGGAGGGCCGTTCCTACGAGCAGTACTTC. This sequence encodes CASREGRSYEQYF.

Regarding this clone: This CDR3 is also generated by other DNA sequences in the sample. This chain connects TRBV27 to TRBJ1-2; possible D gene TRBD1, 5 bases. CDR1 and CDR2 (germline): MNHEY, SMNVEV (reference sequence). The CDR3 extends over 13 amino acids. The germline V and J ends were trimmed by 4 bases and 3 bases, with 9 bases remaining between them. CDR3 loop: CASSSGRDYGYTF. The CDR3 DNA reads TGTGCCAGCAGTTCAGGGCGGGACTATGGCTACACCTTC.

The chain couples TRBV27 to TRBJ2-7; D perhaps matches TRBD1 (6 bases). The CDR3 is 16 residues long. Between the trimmed V and J ends, which lost 2 bases and 3 bases, there was a span of 17 bases. CDR1 MNHEY and CDR2 SMNVEV come from the germline V gene (reference sequence). The chain's CDR3 is CASSLLPRTESYEQYF. DNA for the CDR3: TGTGCCAGCAGTTTACTACCCCGGACAGAGAGCTACGAGCAGTACTTC.

The J gene is TRBJ1-1, the V gene TRBV28; D may be TRBD1 (5 bases). V gave up 8 bases and J gave up 3 bases, with 16 bases separating them. This CDR3 has 14 amino acids. The V gene's germline CDR1 is MDHEN and CDR2 SYDVKM. DNA of the CDR3: TGTGCCAGCCGTCGGGACGGCAGTGACACTGAAGCTTTCTTT. Residues: CASRRDGSDTEAFF.

The count of this clone is one. This chain links TRBV7-5 with TRBJ1-3; the listed D gene, TRBD1, was not tested against the DNA. TRBV7-5 is termed a pseudogene. This CDR3 is 16 amino acids long. The chain's CDR3 is CARSLPGQGERNTIYF. CDR3 sequence (DNA): TGTGCCAGAAGCCTCCCGGGACAGGGGGAACGAAACACCATATATTTT.

The chain carries TRBV7-9 and TRBJ1-2; D uncertain. The CDR3 sequence is 15 residues long. Trimming took 4 bases from V and 2 from J, leaving 14 bases between them. The germline CDR1 and CDR2 sequences are SEHNR and FQNEAQ (reference sequence). The CDR3 region is CASSSGLGENYGYTF. CDR3 coding DNA: TGTGCCAGCAGCTCAGGACTTGGAGAGAACTATGGCTACACCTTC.

This sequence joins TRBV20-1 and TRBJ1-6, with D unclear. Per germline, CDR1 DFQATT and CDR2 SNEGSKA (reference sequence). This CDR3 spans 11 amino acids. V was trimmed by 0 bases and J by 9 bases, leaving 3 bases between them. The CDR3 spells CSARDGSPLHF. CDR3 coding DNA: TGCAGTGCTAGAGACGGTTCACCCCTCCACTTT.

The chain links TRBV7-3 to TRBJ1-3; a possible D gene is TRBD1 (5 bases). Germline V gene sequence: CDR1 SGHTA, CDR2 FQGTGA. The CDR3 sequence is 15 residues long. V lost 4 bases and J lost 0, with 10 bases in between. The CDR3: CASSSDGHSGNTIYF. CDR3 coding DNA: TGTGCCAGCAGCTCCGACGGACACTCTGGAAACACCATATATTTT.

The chain joins TRBV28 to TRBJ1-2; tentatively, D is TRBD1 (5 bases). Germline V gene lookup returns CDR1 MDHEN and CDR2 SYDVKM. Trimming pared 3 bases from V and 4 bases from J, leaving 15 bases between. The CDR3 contains 15 residues. Here the CDR3 reads CASSFIGGMSYGYTF. CDR3 DNA sequence: TGTGCCAGCAGTTTTATTGGGGGGATGAGCTATGGCTACACCTTC.

The chain uses TRBV28 and TRBJ2-7, with TRBD2 matching over 9 bases. With 6 bases clipped from V and 3 bases from J, the junction kept 9 bases outside the gene matches. This CDR3 is 15 amino acids long. CDR1 MDHEN and CDR2 SYDVKM come from the germline V gene. The CDR3 region is CASRRRGLAVYEQYF. DNA for the CDR3: TGTGCCAGCAGGAGGCGGGGACTAGCTGTCTACGAGCAGTACTTC. Looking up the rest from reference TRBV28 and TRBJ2-7 gives the full variable domain: DVKVTQSSRYLVKRTGEKVFLECVQDMDHENMFWYRQDPGLGLRLIYFSYDVKMKEKGDIPEGYSVSREKKERFSLILESASTNQTSMYLCASRRRGLAVYEQYFGPGTRLTVT.

The V and J genes are TRBV11-3 and TRBJ2-2; 7 bases match TRBD2. Germline V gene sequence: CDR1 SGHNT, CDR2 YENEEA. CDR3 size: 17 residues. Trimming removed 5 bases from V and 4 bases from J; junction bases left unmatched: 13. The CDR3 DNA reads as TGTGCCAGCAGCCCAGAACCTGGGGCTAGCGGCACCGGGGAGCTGTTTTTT. Translated: CASSPEPGASGTGELFF.

V usage is TRBV27 and J usage is TRBJ2-7; no reliable D call. The germline gives CDR1 MNHEY, CDR2 SMNVEV (reference sequence). CDR3 length: 11 amino acids. The V end was cut by 5 bases, the J end by 3 bases, with 5 bases between. The CDR3 DNA reads as TGTGCCAGCAGTAACCACTACGAGCAGTACTTC. Translated: CASSNHYEQYF.

The chain links TRBV28 to TRBJ2-7, with D perhaps TRBD1 or TRBD2 (6 bases each). The CDR3 loop spans 14 amino acids. Germline V gene lookup returns CDR1 MDHEN and CDR2 SYDVKM. V lost 10 bases to trimming and J lost 1 base, with 17 bases between them. CDR3 loop: CATSGEGGSYEQYF. The CDR3 DNA is TGTGCCACCTCCGGGGAAGGGGGGTCCTACGAGCAGTACTTC. Based on the CDR3 plus reference TRBV28 and TRBJ2-7, the full variable domain is DVKVTQSSRYLVKRTGEKVFLECVQDMDHENMFWYRQDPGLGLRLIYFSYDVKMKEKGDIPEGYSVSREKKERFSLILESASTNQTSMYLCATSGEGGSYEQYFGPGTRLTVT.

In this sample, this clone turned up a few times. The chain combines TRBV9 with TRBJ1-4; TRBD1 is a possible D gene (5 bases). The germline CDR1 and CDR2 sequences are SGDLS and YYNGEE. The CDR3 has 16 amino acids. The V and J ends lost 3 bases and 4 bases respectively, with 16 bases between them. The DNA for the CDR3 is TGTGCCAGCAGCGGAGGATCCTTCAGGGTTAATGAAAAACTGTTTTTT. It encodes CASSGGSFRVNEKLFF.

The rearrangement links TRBV27 to TRBJ2-4, with D unclear. This CDR3 has 15 amino acids. Germline CDR1 is MNHEY and CDR2 is SMNVEV (reference sequence). V was shortened by 5 bases and J by 2 bases, with 13 bases between the two germline ends. Here the CDR3 reads CASSPLGLSKNIQYF. DNA of the CDR3: TGTGCCAGCAGTCCACTCGGGTTATCCAAAAACATTCAGTACTTC.

CDR3 nucleotide sequence: TGTGCCAGCACCCCTAGAACCGAAGAGACCCAGTACTTC. Encoded protein: CASTPRTEETQYF. The V and J genes are TRBV6-4 and TRBJ2-5; D uncertain. Germline V gives CDR1 MRHNA, CDR2 SNTAGT. The V gene lost 7 bases and the J gene lost 3 bases, with 12 bases spanning the gap. The CDR3 runs 13 residues.

DNA of the CDR3: TGTGCCAGCAGTTTACTAACGGGGTATGAGCAGTTCTTC. Its translation: CASSLLTGYEQFF. The chain is built from TRBV27 and TRBJ2-1, with D possibly TRBD2 on 5 matching bases. The germline CDR1 and CDR2 sequences are MNHEY and SMNVEV (reference sequence). V dropped 2 bases and J dropped 8 bases, with 10 bases sitting between them. The CDR3 extends over 13 amino acids.